The clone carrying this TCR beta chain was seen once. Its antigen is undetermined. This sample was taken from a study of T cells and Merkel cell carcinoma outcomes. Broader study findings: Reportedly, T-cell repertoire with density predicts Merkel cell carcinoma outcomes.

Using immunoSEQ multiplex PCR, the repertoire was profiled, and TCRdb retains in-frame clones only, with some absent. The table lists 1,500 to 2,500 clones, approximately 92% of them singletons. The length of the CDR3 is 12 residues. Trimming removed 2 bases at V and 3 bases at J, with 5 bases between. CDR1 SGHAT and CDR2 FQNNGV come from the germline V gene. The chain joins TRBV11-2 to TRBJ2-7, with no clear D. This receptor was identified in a human donor with Merkel cell carcinoma. The sequenced sample was tumor tissue from Merkel cell carcinoma. The CDR3, as DNA: TGTGCCAGCAGCTTAAGCAACTACGAGCAGTACTTC. The encoded protein is CASSLSNYEQYF.